The entry below describes one T cell receptor beta chain. This clone was counted a few times. Its binding antigen is unknown. There are no base qualities to consult, and no much larger clone falls within one base. This entry comes from a study of T cells in narcolepsy listed by TCRdb under 2018. Looking at the study overall: The study enrolled patients with narcolepsy type 1 or type 2 (NT1, NT2) together with healthy control donors. Autoreactive T cells targeting hypocretin neuron self-antigens (hypocretin, TRIB2) were sought in narcolepsy patients, and TCR Vbeta sequencing was used to track clonotypes in blood and CSF. Broader findings and caveats from the paper: Numbers of sequenced blood memory CD4+ clonotypes were comparable, with averages of approximately 40,000 in patients and approximately 33,000 in controls. According to the report, autoreactive clonotypes were detected serially in the blood of the same patients and of different patients, but not in healthy controls. No sequences matching autoreactive T cell clones were present in some of the blood memory CD4+ repertoires from patients and controls. In plots comparing CSF and blood CD4+ T cell clonotypes from the same patient, HCRT-specific and TRIB2-specific autoreactive clonotypes were highlighted.

For TCR Vbeta sequencing, memory CD4+ T cells were sorted ex vivo from the peripheral blood of narcolepsy patients and healthy controls. The receptor library was made with the immunoSEQ multiplex PCR assay. Drawn from immuneACCESS, this table holds only the in-frame rearrangements with V and J called that TCRdb kept. Clones are partly lost; checked studies trace under half to an unresolved V gene and leave the rest unexplained. The sample profile shows about 24,000 clones; approximately 60% of them were found once. Of the sample, roughly an eighth falls within the top ten clones. Sequenced input: memory (CD45RA-) CD4+ T cells from blood. The intended sense of this specimen's cell subset or site label: memory T cells sorted ex vivo from peripheral blood. The receptor's source is a human donor in good health.

The CDR3 here reads CASSYSNSKRSYEQYF. The nucleotides are TGTGCCAGCAGTTACTCTAACTCAAAGAGGTCCTACGAGCAGTACTTC. The V gene is TRBV6-5 and the J gene is TRBJ2-7, with the identity of the D gene unclear. Looking up the germline V gene yields CDR1 MNHEY and CDR2 SVGAGI. The CDR3 starts with the cysteine, ends with the phenylalanine, and has 16 residues. CDR3 DNA only is kept here, 48 bases in frame from base 1. Deletion took 0 bases off V and 1 base off J, with a span of 13 bases between the germline ends.